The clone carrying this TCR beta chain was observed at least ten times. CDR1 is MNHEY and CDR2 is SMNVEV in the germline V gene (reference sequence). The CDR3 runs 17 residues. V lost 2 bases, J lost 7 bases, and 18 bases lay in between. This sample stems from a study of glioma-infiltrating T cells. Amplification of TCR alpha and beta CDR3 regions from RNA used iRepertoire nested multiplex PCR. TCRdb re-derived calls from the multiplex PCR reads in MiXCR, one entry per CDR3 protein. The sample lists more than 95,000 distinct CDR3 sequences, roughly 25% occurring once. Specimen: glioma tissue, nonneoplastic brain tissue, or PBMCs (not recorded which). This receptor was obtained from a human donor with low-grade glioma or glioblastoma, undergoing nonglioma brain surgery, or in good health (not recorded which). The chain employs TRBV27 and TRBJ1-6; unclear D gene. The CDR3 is CASSLRGRGDTNSPLHF. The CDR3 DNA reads TGTGCCAGCAGTTTACGAGGGCGTGGAGATACAAATTCACCCCTCCACTTT.